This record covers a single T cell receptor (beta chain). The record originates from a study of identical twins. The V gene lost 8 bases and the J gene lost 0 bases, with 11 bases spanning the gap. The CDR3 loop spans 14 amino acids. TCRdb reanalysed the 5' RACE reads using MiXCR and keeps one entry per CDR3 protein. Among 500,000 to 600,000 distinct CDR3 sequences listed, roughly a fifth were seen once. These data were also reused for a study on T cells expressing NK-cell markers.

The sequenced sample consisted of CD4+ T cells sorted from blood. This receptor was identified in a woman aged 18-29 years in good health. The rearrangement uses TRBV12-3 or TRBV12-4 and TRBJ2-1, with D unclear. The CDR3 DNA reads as TGTGCCAGCCGTAGTCCGAGCTCCTACAATGAGCAGTTCTTC. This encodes CASRSPSSYNEQFF.